Each of the 13 T cell receptor beta chains below was sequenced from the same sample in a study of blood T cell repertoires in COVID-19. The method was immunoSEQ multiplex PCR; TCRdb's version includes in-frame clones alone and lacks a portion of them. The profile covers fewer than 450,000 clones, with 85% to 90% appearing a single time and 1.2% taken by the ten largest. Sequencing input: PBMCs or T cells enriched from blood (not recorded which). The receptor source for this set is a woman aged 18-29 years who had recovered from COVID-19.

This clone was recorded only once. CDR3 coding DNA: TGTGCCACCAGCAGAGCGACTAGCGGGGGCCCGGGGACAGATACGCAGTATTTT. It encodes CATSRATSGGPGTDTQYF. V usage is TRBV15 and J usage is TRBJ2-3; TRBD2 matches 12 bases. Germline V gives CDR1 LNHNV, CDR2 YYDKDF (reference sequence). CDR3 size: 18 residues. Trimming cost V 1 base and J 3 bases; bases outside gene matches: 8.

The rearrangement joins TRBV20-1 to TRBJ1-1, with no clear D. Germline CDR1 DFQATT, CDR2 SNEGSKA (reference sequence). The CDR3 contains 14 residues. V was shortened by 3 bases and J by 3 bases, with 14 bases between the two germline ends. This CDR3 is CSASFAEVYTEAFF. The DNA for the CDR3 is TGCAGTGCTAGTTTCGCGGAGGTGTACACTGAAGCTTTCTTT.

The chain links TRBV2 to TRBJ2-3, with TRBD2 matching over 7 bases. This CDR3 has 16 residues. CDR1 is SNHLY and CDR2 is FYNNEI in the germline V gene. The J segment lost 2 bases and the V segment lost 1 base, leaving 6 bases of the junction unmatched. The chain's CDR3 is CASSEGKRGLTDTQYF. The CDR3 coding sequence is TGTGCCAGCAGTGAAGGGAAGCGGGGCCTCACAGATACGCAGTATTTT.

This clone occurred once. This chain joins TRBV27 and TRBJ2-7, with D maybe TRBD2 (5 bases). Germline CDR1 reads MNHEY; CDR2 reads SMNVEV (reference sequence). CDR3 length equals 14 residues. Trimming cost V 4 bases and J 3 bases, with 13 bases left between them. The DNA for the CDR3 is TGTGCCAGCAGTTATGAGGGAGCCCGCTACGAGCAGTACTTC. Translation: CASSYEGARYEQYF.

This rearrangement joins TRBV14 to TRBJ2-1; 10 nucleotides align to TRBD1. V lost 4 bases, J lost 6 bases, and 9 bases stayed unmatched. The CDR3 is 16 amino acids. In germline, CDR1 is SGHDN, CDR2 FVKESK. CDR3 DNA sequence: TGTGCCAGCAGCCGACTGCCGGGACAGGGGTCCAATGAGCAGTTCTTC. Translating gives CASSRLPGQGSNEQFF.

The V and J genes are TRBV28 and TRBJ2-5; 9 bases fit TRBD1. This CDR3 region has 16 residues. V was clipped by 6 bases and J by 5 bases; unmatched bases: 13. Germline-derived CDR1 and CDR2 are MDHEN and SYDVKM. CDR3 in amino acids: CASSLPGTGRRETQYF. In DNA form, the CDR3 reads TGTGCCAGCAGCCTACCCGGGACAGGGAGACGGGAGACCCAGTACTTC.

The V and J genes are TRBV6-5 and TRBJ2-3; possibly TRBD1 for D (6 bases). The V gene's germline CDR1 is MNHEY and CDR2 SVGAGI. There are 15 residues in the CDR3. V lost 7 bases to trimming and J lost 2 bases, with 16 bases between them. CDR3 in amino acids: CASNGGANPTDTQYF. CDR3 nucleotide sequence: TGTGCCAGCAATGGGGGCGCGAACCCCACAGATACGCAGTATTTT.

The chain joins TRBV7-9 to TRBJ1-2; D gene unclear. Germline CDR1 SEHNR, CDR2 FQNEAQ (reference sequence). This CDR3 contains 13 residues. The V end was cut by 5 bases, the J end by 2 bases, with 9 bases between. CDR3 sequence (DNA): TGTGCCAGCAGCCTGACAAACAACTATGGCTACACCTTC. Encoded protein: CASSLTNNYGYTF.

This chain connects TRBV6-1 to TRBJ2-4; D call uncertain. Germline CDR1 and CDR2: MNHNS and SASEGT. Trimming left V 1 base short and J 12 bases short, with 13 bases between. The CDR3 has 13 amino acids. The CDR3 sequence is CASSEGKSSSQYF. CDR3 in DNA: TGTGCCAGCAGTGAAGGTAAATCCTCTTCTCAGTACTTC.

This clone has a single count. J is TRBJ1-2 and V is TRBV7-2, with 8 nucleotides matching TRBD1. Germline V gene lookup returns CDR1 SGHTA and CDR2 FQGNSA. This CDR3 comprises 16 residues. After removal of 0 bases from V and 5 bases from J, the junction contained 8 bases not matched to a gene. The CDR3, as DNA: TGTGCCAGCAGCTTAGCCCCGGGACAGGCGAAGTATGGCTACACCTTC. Translating gives CASSLAPGQAKYGYTF.

V is TRBV5-1 and J is TRBJ2-7; a possible D gene is TRBD1 (6 bases). CDR3 length equals 14 residues. From germline, CDR1 is SGHRS and CDR2 YFSETQ. V shed 4 bases and J shed 0 bases, with 11 bases lying between them. CDR3 in DNA: TGCGCCAGCAGCCTGGACAGTAACTCCTACGAGCAGTACTTC. It codes for CASSLDSNSYEQYF. Combining the CDR3 with reference TRBV5-1 and TRBJ2-7 gives the whole variable domain KAGVTQTPRYLIKTRGQQVTLSCSPISGHRSVSWYQQTPGQGLQFLFEYFSETQRNKGNFPGRFSGRQFSNSRSEMNVSTLELGDSALYLCASSLDSNSYEQYFGPGTRLTVT.

The chain is built from TRBV29-1 and TRBJ2-3, with 9 positions matching TRBD1. The germline gives CDR1 SQVTM, CDR2 ANQGSEA. The CDR3 length is 15 residues. Germline trimming cut 5 bases from V and 6 bases from J; bases unmatched to any gene: 12. CDR3 nucleotides: TGCAGCGTTACCGGGACAGGGTTAGGTTGGGATACGCAGTATTTT. Translation gives CSVTGTGLGWDTQYF.

The chain combines TRBV6-5 with TRBJ1-2; D not certain. With 6 bases removed from V and 4 bases from J, the gap between germline ends came to 15 bases. Germline CDR1 and CDR2: MNHEY and SVGAGI. The CDR3 extends over 14 amino acids. CDR3 sequence: CASSRHARGYGYTF. CDR3 in DNA: TGTGCCAGCAGCCGCCACGCCAGAGGCTATGGCTACACCTTC.